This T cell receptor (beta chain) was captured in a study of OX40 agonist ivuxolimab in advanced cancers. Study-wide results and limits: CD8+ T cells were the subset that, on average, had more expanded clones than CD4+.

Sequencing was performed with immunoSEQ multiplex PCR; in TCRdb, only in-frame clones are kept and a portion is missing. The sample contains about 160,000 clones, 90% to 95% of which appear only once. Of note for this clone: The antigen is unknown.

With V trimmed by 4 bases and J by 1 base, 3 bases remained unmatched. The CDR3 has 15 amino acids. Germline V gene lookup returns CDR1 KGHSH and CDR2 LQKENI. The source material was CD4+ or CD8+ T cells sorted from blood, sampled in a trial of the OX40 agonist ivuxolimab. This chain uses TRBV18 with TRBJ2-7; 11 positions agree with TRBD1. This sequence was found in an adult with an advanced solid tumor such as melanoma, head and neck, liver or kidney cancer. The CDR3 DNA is TGTGCCAGCTCACTGGGACAGGGGGAATCCTACGAGCAGTACTTC. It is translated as CASSLGQGESYEQYF.